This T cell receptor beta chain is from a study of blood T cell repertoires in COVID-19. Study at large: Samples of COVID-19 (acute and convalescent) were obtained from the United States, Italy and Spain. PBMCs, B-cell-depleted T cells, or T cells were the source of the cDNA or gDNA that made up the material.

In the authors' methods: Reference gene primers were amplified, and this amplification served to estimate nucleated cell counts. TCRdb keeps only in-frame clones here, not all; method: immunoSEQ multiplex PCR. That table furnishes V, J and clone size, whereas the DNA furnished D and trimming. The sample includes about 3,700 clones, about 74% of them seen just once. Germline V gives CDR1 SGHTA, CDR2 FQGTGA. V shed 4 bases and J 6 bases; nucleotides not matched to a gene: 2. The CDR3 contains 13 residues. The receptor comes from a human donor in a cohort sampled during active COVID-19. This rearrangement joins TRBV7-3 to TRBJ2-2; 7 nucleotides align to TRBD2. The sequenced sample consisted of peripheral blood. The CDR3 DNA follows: TGTGCCAGCAGCTCCACTAGCGCCGGGGAGCTGTTTTTT. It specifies CASSSTSAGELFF.